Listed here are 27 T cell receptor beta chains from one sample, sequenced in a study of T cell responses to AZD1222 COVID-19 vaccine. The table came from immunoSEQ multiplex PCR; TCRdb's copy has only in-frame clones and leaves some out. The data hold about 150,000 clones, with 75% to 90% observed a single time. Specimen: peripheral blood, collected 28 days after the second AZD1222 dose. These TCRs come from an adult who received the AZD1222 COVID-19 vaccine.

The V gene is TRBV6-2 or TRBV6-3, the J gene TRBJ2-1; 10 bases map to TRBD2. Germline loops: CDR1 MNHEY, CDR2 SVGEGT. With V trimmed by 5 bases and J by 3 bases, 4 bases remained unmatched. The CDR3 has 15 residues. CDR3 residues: CASSALAGGYNEQFF. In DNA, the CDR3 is TGTGCCAGCAGTGCATTAGCGGGAGGCTACAATGAGCAGTTCTTC.

CDR3 in amino acids: CASSAGGDTQYF. The CDR3 coding sequence is TGTGCCAGCAGCGCGGGGGGAGATACGCAGTATTTT. The chain links TRBV2 to TRBJ2-3; TRBD2 aligns across 8 bases. V was pared by 6 bases and J by 5 bases, with 1 base of the junction left unmatched. The CDR3 loop spans 12 amino acids. Per germline, CDR1 SNHLY and CDR2 FYNNEI.

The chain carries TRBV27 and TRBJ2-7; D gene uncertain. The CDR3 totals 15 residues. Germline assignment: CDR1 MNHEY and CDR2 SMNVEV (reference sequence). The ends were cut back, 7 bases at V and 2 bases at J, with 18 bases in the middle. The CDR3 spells CASTAQGDRTYEQYF. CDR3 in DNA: TGTGCCAGCACCGCCCAAGGAGACCGGACCTACGAGCAGTACTTC.

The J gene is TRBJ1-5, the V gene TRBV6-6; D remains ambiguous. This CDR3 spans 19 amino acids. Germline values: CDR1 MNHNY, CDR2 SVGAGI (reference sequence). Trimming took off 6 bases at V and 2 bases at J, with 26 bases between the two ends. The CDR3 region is CASSRAPPRGFGGNQPQHF. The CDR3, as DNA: TGTGCCAGCAGCCGAGCCCCCCCTCGGGGTTTCGGGGGCAATCAGCCCCAGCATTTT.

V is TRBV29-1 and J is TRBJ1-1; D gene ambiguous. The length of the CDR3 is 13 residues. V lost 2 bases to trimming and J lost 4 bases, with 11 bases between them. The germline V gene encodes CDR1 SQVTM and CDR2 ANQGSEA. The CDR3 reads CSVEWSTGTEAFF. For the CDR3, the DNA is TGCAGCGTTGAATGGAGCACTGGCACTGAAGCTTTCTTT.

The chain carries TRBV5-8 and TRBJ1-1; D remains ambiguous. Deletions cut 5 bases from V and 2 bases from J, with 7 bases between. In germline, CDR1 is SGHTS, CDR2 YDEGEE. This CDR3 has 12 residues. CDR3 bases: TGTGCCAGCAGGACTCGCAACACTGAAGCTTTCTTT. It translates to CASRTRNTEAFF. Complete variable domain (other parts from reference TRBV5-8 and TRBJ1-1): EAGVTQSPTHLIKTRGQQATLRCSPISGHTSVYWYQQALGLGLQFLLWYDEGEERNRGNFPPRFSGRQFPNYSSELNVNALELEDSALYLCASRTRNTEAFFGQGTRLTVV.

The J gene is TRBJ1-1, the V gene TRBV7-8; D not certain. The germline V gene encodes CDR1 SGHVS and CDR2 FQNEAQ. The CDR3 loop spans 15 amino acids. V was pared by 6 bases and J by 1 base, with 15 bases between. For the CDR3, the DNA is TGTGCCAGCAGACGCACACGGGCGGAGAACACTGAAGCTTTCTTT. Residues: CASRRTRAENTEAFF.

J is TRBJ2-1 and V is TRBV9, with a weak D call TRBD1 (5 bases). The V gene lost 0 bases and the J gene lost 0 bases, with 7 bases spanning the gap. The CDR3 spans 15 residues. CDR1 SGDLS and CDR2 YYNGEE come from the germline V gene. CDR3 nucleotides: TGTGCCAGCAGCGTAGAGGGGCTCTCCTACAATGAGCAGTTCTTC. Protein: CASSVEGLSYNEQFF.

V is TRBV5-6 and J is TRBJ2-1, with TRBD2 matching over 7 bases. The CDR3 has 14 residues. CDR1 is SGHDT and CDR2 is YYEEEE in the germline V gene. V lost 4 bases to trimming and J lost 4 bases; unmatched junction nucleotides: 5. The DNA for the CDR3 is TGTGCCAGCAGCCTCGGGACTAAATACAATGAGCAGTTCTTC. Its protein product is CASSLGTKYNEQFF.

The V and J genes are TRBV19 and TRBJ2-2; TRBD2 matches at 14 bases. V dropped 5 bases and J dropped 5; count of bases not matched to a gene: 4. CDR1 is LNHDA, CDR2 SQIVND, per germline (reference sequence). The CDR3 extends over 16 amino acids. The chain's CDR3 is CASSPGLAGATGELFF. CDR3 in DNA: TGTGCCAGTAGTCCGGGACTAGCGGGAGCGACCGGGGAGCTGTTTTTT.

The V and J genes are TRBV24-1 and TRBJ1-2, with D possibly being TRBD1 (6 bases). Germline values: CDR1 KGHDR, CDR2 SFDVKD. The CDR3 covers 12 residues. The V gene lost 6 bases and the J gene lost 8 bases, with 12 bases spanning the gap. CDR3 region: CATSRRGSGYTF. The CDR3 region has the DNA TGTGCCACCAGTCGCAGGGGTTCCGGCTACACCTTC.

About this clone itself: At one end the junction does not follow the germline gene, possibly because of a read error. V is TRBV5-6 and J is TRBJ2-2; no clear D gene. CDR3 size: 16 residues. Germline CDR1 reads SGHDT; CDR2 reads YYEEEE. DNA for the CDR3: TGTGCCAGCACCTTGGGATTTAAGACCAGCACCGGGGAGCTGTTTTTT. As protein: CASTLGFKTSTGELFF.

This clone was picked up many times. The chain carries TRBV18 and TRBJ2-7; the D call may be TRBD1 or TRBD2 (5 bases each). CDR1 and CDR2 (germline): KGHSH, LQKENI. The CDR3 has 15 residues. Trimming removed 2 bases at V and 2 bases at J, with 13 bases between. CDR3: CASSPARDGPYEQYF. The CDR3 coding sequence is TGTGCCAGCTCACCAGCCAGGGACGGACCCTACGAGCAGTACTTC.

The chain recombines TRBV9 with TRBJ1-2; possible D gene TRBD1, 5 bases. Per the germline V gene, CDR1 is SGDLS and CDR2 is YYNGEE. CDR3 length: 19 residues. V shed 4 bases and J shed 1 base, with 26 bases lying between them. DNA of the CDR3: TGTGCCAGCAGCTCCCGCGATGTTTACAGGCCAAGGGGTAACTATGGCTACACCTTC. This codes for CASSSRDVYRPRGNYGYTF. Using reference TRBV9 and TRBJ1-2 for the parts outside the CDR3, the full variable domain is DSGVTQTPKHLITATGQRVTLRCSPRSGDLSVYWYQQSLDQGLQFLIQYYNGEERAKGNILERFSAQQFPDLHSELNLSSLELGDSALYFCASSSRDVYRPRGNYGYTFGSGTRLTVV.

CDR3 protein: CASRRDRWNKEAMARTF. The CDR3 DNA reads as TGTGCCAGCAGAAGGGACAGGTGGAATAAGGAAGCTATGGCTAGAACCTTC. The chain carries TRBV2 and TRBJ1-2, with TRBD1 identical over 8 bases. The V gene's germline CDR1 is SNHLY and CDR2 FYNNEI. The junction had 26 bases not matched to a gene; V was cut back by 6 bases and J by 14 bases. The CDR3 totals 17 residues.

The CDR3 sequence is CASSSKRTAGGELFF. CDR3 sequence (DNA): TGTGCCAGCAGCTCGAAACGGACGGCGGGCGGGGAGCTGTTTTTT. V usage is TRBV5-4 and J usage is TRBJ2-2; weak D call: TRBD2 (5 bases). Trimming took off 3 bases at V and 7 bases at J, with 16 bases between the two ends. Germline CDR1 reads SGHNT; CDR2 reads YYREEE (reference sequence). The length of the CDR3 is 15 residues.

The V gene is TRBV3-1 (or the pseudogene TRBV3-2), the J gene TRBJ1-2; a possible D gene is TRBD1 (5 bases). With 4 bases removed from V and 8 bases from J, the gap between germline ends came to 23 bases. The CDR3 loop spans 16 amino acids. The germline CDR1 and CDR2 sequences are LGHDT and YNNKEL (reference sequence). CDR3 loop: CASSLNWDSSLGGYTF. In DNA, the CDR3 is TGTGCCAGCAGCCTCAATTGGGACTCTTCGCTAGGGGGCTACACCTTC.

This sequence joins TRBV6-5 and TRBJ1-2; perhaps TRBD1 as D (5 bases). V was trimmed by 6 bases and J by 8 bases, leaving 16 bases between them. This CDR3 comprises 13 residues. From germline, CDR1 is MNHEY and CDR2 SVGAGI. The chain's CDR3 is CASSGSGFNGYTF. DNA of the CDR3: TGTGCCAGCAGCGGTTCAGGGTTTAACGGCTACACCTTC.

The DNA for the CDR3 is TGTGCCAGCAGCAAAGGAAGGATGCAGGGGCGATTCACCGGGGAGCTGTTTTTT. Its translation: CASSKGRMQGRFTGELFF. The chain employs TRBV21-1 and TRBJ2-2; the table's D gene call, TRBD1, was not cross checked with the DNA. TRBV21-1 is assigned pseudogene status. The CDR3 contains 18 residues.

The CDR3 nucleotides read TGCGCCAGCAGCCAAGTTGCAGGGGATGAAAAACTGTTTTTT. Translating it yields CASSQVAGDEKLFF. This sequence joins TRBV4-3 and TRBJ1-4; TRBD1 might be the D (6 bases). Trimming removed 1 base from V and 6 bases from J, with 9 bases in between. Germline V gene data show CDR1 as LGHNA and CDR2 as YSLEER. CDR3 length equals 14 residues.

For the CDR3, the DNA is TGTGCCAGCAGTTGGACTGCGGGAAGCAATCAGCCCCAGCATTTT. Protein: CASSWTAGSNQPQHF. The V call is TRBV28, the J call TRBJ1-5; D ambiguous. This CDR3 has 15 amino acids. Deletions cut 4 bases from V and 1 base from J, with 11 bases between. Germline V gene data show CDR1 as MDHEN and CDR2 as SYDVKM.

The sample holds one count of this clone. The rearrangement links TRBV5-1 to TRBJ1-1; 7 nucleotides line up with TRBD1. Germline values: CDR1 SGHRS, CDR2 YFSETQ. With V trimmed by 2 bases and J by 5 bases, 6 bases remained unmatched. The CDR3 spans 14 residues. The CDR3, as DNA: TGCGCCAGCAGCTTAACAGGGGTGGGAACTGAAGCTTTCTTT. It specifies CASSLTGVGTEAFF. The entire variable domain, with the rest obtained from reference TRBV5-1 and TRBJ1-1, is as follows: KAGVTQTPRYLIKTRGQQVTLSCSPISGHRSVSWYQQTPGQGLQFLFEYFSETQRNKGNFPGRFSGRQFSNSRSEMNVSTLELGDSALYLCASSLTGVGTEAFFGQGTRLTVV.

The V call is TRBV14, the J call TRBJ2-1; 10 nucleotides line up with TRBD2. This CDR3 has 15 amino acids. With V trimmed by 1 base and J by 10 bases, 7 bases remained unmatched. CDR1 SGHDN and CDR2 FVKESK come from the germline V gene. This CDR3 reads CASSQGFLAGEEQFF. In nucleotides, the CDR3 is TGTGCCAGCAGCCAAGGTTTTCTAGCGGGAGAAGAGCAGTTCTTC.

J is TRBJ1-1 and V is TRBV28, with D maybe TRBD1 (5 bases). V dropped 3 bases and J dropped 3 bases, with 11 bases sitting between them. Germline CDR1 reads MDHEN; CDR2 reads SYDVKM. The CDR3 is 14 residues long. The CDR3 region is CASSLSGGYTEAFF. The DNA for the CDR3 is TGTGCCAGCAGTTTGTCTGGGGGGTACACTGAAGCTTTCTTT.

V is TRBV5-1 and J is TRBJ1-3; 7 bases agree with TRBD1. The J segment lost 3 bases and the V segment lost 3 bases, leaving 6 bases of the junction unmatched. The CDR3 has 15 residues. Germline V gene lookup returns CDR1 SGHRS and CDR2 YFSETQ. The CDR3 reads CASSSQGSVGNTIYF. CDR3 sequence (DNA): TGCGCCAGCAGCTCACAGGGGAGCGTTGGAAACACCATATATTTT.

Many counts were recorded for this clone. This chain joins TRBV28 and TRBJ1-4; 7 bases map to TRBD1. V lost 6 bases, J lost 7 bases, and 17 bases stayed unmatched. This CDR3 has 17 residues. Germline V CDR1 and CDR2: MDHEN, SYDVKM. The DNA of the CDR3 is TGTGCCAGCAGCCCACCCCCTTACAGGGGAAGGGGTGAAAAACTGTTTTTT. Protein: CASSPPPYRGRGEKLFF.

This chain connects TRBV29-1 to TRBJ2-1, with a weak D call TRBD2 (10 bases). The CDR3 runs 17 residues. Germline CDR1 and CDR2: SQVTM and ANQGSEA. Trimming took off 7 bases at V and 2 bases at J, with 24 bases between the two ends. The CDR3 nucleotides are TGCAGCGCGGGACAGGGCCCTAGCGGGAGCCCCTACAATGAGCAGTTCTTC. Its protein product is CSAGQGPSGSPYNEQFF.